Below, 17 T cell receptor beta chains from the same sample are listed, as sequenced in a study of T cells in women clearing cervical HPV infection. Profiling relied on immunoSEQ multiplex PCR, and the TCRdb table lists in-frame clones only, not all of them. This sample's table reports fewer than 40,000 clones. Material: blood buffy coat. These receptors were obtained from a woman aged 18 to 69 with a cervical HPV16 infection that either progressed to CIN3+ or cleared (not recorded which).

Concerning this clone: The read falls 3 residues short of the CDR3 end, and the missing part is taken from the germline J gene. V gene TRBV6-2 or TRBV6-3 combines with J gene TRBJ2-3, with 12 bases matching TRBD2. Per germline, CDR1 MNHEY and CDR2 SVGEGT. This CDR3 region has 15 residues. The V and J ends lost 7 bases and 6 bases, in that order; junction bases with no gene match: 8. CDR3 loop: CASTKLAGGPDTQYF. CDR3 DNA, as far as it was read: TGTGCCAGCACCAAACTAGCGGGAGGTCCGGATACG.

Details on this clone: The read terminates 3 residues before the CDR3 end, so the remaining end is supplied by the germline J gene. V gene TRBV20-1 combines with J gene TRBJ2-3; tentatively, D is TRBD2 (5 bases). This CDR3 comprises 13 residues. The V end was cut by 5 bases, the J end by 2 bases, with 11 bases between. Germline V CDR1 and CDR2: DFQATT, SNEGSKA (reference sequence). The CDR3 sequence is CSARGDDTDTQYF. The sequenced part of the CDR3 DNA is TGCAGTGCTCGGGGTGATGACACAGATACG.

This clone counts as medium-sized by frequency. The read finishes 3 residues shy of the CDR3 end, and the germline J gene is used to complete it. This chain links TRBV29-1 with TRBJ2-4; TRBD1 matches 7 bases. Trimming at V came to 4 bases and at J to 0 bases, leaving 12 bases not matched to a gene. The CDR3 runs 17 residues. Per germline, CDR1 SQVTM and CDR2 ANQGSEA. The CDR3 sequence: CSVGQGPRDIAKNIQYF. CDR3 DNA, as far as it was read: TGCAGCGTTGGACAGGGCCCCCGGGATATAGCCAAAAACATT.

The part of the CDR3 DNA that was read is TGTGCCAGTAGTACGGACCGGGACTTAGTCTACGAG. It yields the protein CASSTDRDLVYE. The CDR3 as a whole reads CASSTDRDLVYEQYF. J is TRBJ2-7 and V is TRBV19; D is possibly TRBD2 (6 bases). The CDR3 is cut off 3 residues early in the read; its end comes from the germline J gene. This CDR3 has 15 amino acids. Trimming took off 4 bases at V and 3 bases at J, with 16 bases between the two ends. Germline-derived CDR1 and CDR2 are LNHDA and SQIVND (reference sequence).

Details on this clone: The sequence runs out 3 residues before the end of the CDR3; the remainder is reconstructed from the germline J gene. This chain joins TRBV19 and TRBJ1-5; 8 nucleotides align to TRBD1. Unmatched junction bases numbered 5, after V lost 7 bases and J lost 0 bases. The length of the CDR3 is 15 residues. The germline CDR1 and CDR2 sequences are LNHDA and SQIVND (reference sequence). This CDR3 is CASKGQGNSNQPQHF. Incomplete CDR3 DNA: TGTGCCAGTAAAGGACAGGGCAATAGCAATCAGCCC.

Of note for this clone: The read terminates 3 residues ahead of where the CDR3 ends, so the germline J gene completes it. The genes are TRBV6-1 and TRBJ1-1; perhaps TRBD1 as D (6 bases). The CDR3 has 17 residues. Per germline, CDR1 MNHNS and CDR2 SASEGT. The CDR3 DNA, read in part, is TGTGCCAGCAGTGAAGCAGGGGGGGTCCTAAACGGGGTAGAA. Translated: CASSEAGGVLNGVE. The whole CDR3 protein reads CASSEAGGVLNGVEAFF.

About this clone: A read error may produce the germline difference seen at one junction end. The missing CDR3 end, 3 residues past where the read stops, is filled in from the germline J gene. Other DNA sequences in the sample encode the same CDR3. The rearrangement links TRBV2 to TRBJ1-3; D call uncertain. CDR1 and CDR2 (germline): SNHLY, FYNNEI. The CDR3 runs to 15 residues. Partial CDR3 DNA: TGTGCCAGCAGTATAGACGGGGTCTCTGGAAACACG. It encodes CASSIDGVSGNT. In full, the CDR3 is CASSIDGVSGNTIYF.

With respect to this clone: The sequenced fragment ends 3 residues before the CDR3 boundary, so the rest is inferred from the germline J gene. V and J are TRBV29-1 and TRBJ2-5, with 7 bases that match TRBD1. Germline V gives CDR1 SQVTM, CDR2 ANQGSEA. V dropped 2 bases and J dropped 4; count of bases not matched to a gene: 19. This CDR3 comprises 18 residues. The sequenced CDR3 bases are TGCAGCGTTGAATTCCTCATAGGAGGACAGGCCAGGAGAGAGACC. Translated: CSVEFLIGGQARRET. The whole CDR3 sequence is CSVEFLIGGQARRETQYF.

Turning to this clone: The read ends 3 residues before the CDR3 terminus; that terminus is restored from the germline J gene. V usage is TRBV6-2 or TRBV6-3 and J usage is TRBJ2-7; 10 bases align to TRBD2. The V and J ends lost 4 bases and 4 bases, in that order; junction bases with no gene match: 7. Per germline, CDR1 MNHEY and CDR2 SVGEGT. The CDR3 spans 15 residues. The part of the CDR3 DNA that was read is TGTGCCAGCAGTTCCCTAGCGGGGGCCCAATACGAG. Its translation: CASSSLAGAQYE. The whole CDR3 protein is CASSSLAGAQYEQYF.

To note about this clone: The CDR3 extends 3 residues past the end of the read, so its final part is completed from the germline J gene. The chain carries TRBV11-2 and TRBJ1-6; D is unclear. Trimming cost V 7 bases and J 1 base, with 8 bases left between them. The CDR3 contains 14 residues. CDR1 is SGHAT, CDR2 FQNNGV, per germline. CDR3: CASTAVSYNSPLHF. The part of the CDR3 DNA that was read is TGTGCCAGCACTGCAGTGTCCTATAATTCACCC.

Details on this clone: The CDR3 extends 3 residues past the end of the read, so its final part is completed from the germline J gene. The chain employs TRBV5-4 and TRBJ2-3; 9 nucleotides align to TRBD2. Per the germline V gene, CDR1 is SGHNT and CDR2 is YYREEE (reference sequence). V lost 5 bases, J lost 2 bases, and 6 bases stayed unmatched. The CDR3 consists of 15 residues. Partial CDR3 DNA: TGTGCCAGCAGTCCTAGCGGGACTCTCACAGATACG. It codes for CASSPSGTLTDT. The whole CDR3 reads CASSPSGTLTDTQYF.

Regarding this clone: The CDR3 end is not reached by the read, which stops 3 residues before it; the germline J gene fills it in. The chain uses TRBV7-2 and TRBJ2-5; D ambiguous. The ends were cut back, 6 bases at V and 4 bases at J, with 18 bases in the middle. This CDR3 contains 15 residues. Per the germline V gene, CDR1 is SGHTA and CDR2 is FQGNSA. CDR3: CASSPRLSKRETQYF. The DNA read from the CDR3 is TGTGCCAGCAGTCCAAGACTTTCCAAGAGAGAGACC.

With regard to this clone: The CDR3 is cut off 3 residues early in the read; its end comes from the germline J gene. V is TRBV29-1 and J is TRBJ1-2, with TRBD1 matching 9 bases. Looked up from germline, CDR1 is SQVTM and CDR2 is ANQGSEA. With V trimmed by 0 bases and J by 3 bases, 14 bases remained unmatched. The CDR3 totals 18 residues. The covered CDR3 bases are TGCAGCGTTGAAGATCGAGAGGGACAGGGATTTGCTGACTATGGC. Residues: CSVEDREGQGFADYG. The full CDR3 protein is CSVEDREGQGFADYGYTF.

CDR3 sequence reads: CASSPPPGQGADDYTF. The covered CDR3 bases are TGTGCCAGCTCACCCCCCCCGGGACAGGGGGCTGATGAC. The rearrangement uses TRBV18 and TRBJ1-2; 12 nucleotides line up with TRBD1. The read halts 3 residues ahead of the CDR3 end, with the missing end drawn from the germline J gene. This CDR3 region has 16 residues. CDR1 KGHSH and CDR2 LQKENI come from the germline V gene.

Concerning this clone: With the read ending 3 residues before the CDR3 end, the germline J gene is used to fill in that end. V and J are TRBV2 and TRBJ1-2; 7 bases align to TRBD1. CDR1 and CDR2 (germline): SNHLY, FYNNEI. J was trimmed by 5 bases and V by 3 bases; bases with no gene match: 12. This CDR3 is built from 16 residues. The covered CDR3 bases are TGTGCCAGCAGTGATAGGCACAGGGGTGATAGGTATGGC. Translated: CASSDRHRGDRYG. The full CDR3 is CASSDRHRGDRYGYTF.

Details on this clone: The read is 3 residues too short to cover the CDR3 end, so that end is filled in from the germline J gene. V and J are TRBV7-9 and TRBJ1-4; 8 nucleotides align to TRBD1. The germline V gene encodes CDR1 SEHNR and CDR2 FQNEAQ (reference sequence). CDR3 length equals 15 residues. V dropped 5 bases and J dropped 5; count of bases not matched to a gene: 7. The part of the CDR3 DNA that was read is TGTGCCAGCAGCCCGCAGGGGGCAGTCAATGAAAAA. Residues: CASSPQGAVNEK. The full CDR3 sequence reads CASSPQGAVNEKLFF.

To note about this clone: The sequence runs out 3 residues before the end of the CDR3; the remainder is reconstructed from the germline J gene. This chain uses TRBV29-1 with TRBJ2-3, with 9 bases identical to TRBD2. Trimming removed 5 bases from V and 6 bases from J; junction bases left unmatched: 12. The CDR3 has 15 residues. The germline V gene encodes CDR1 SQVTM and CDR2 ANQGSEA. The sequenced CDR3 bases are TGCAGCGTTTCACCACGGGGACTAGCAGATGATACG. Protein sequence: CSVSPRGLADDT. The whole CDR3 protein is CSVSPRGLADDTQYF.